One sample yielded the 21 T cell receptor beta chains listed below, sequenced in a study of blood T cell repertoires in COVID-19. Sequenced by immunoSEQ multiplex PCR; TCRdb stores in-frame clones only, minus some. The sample lists about 72,000 clones; under 95% were seen once. The sample taken for sequencing was peripheral blood. All receptors come from a woman aged 60-75 years with active COVID-19.

The chain links TRBV3-1 (or the pseudogene TRBV3-2) to TRBJ2-5; weak D call: TRBD2 (6 bases). V gave up 0 bases and J gave up 5 bases, with 16 bases separating them. The CDR3 runs to 16 residues. Germline lookup yields CDR1 LGHDT and CDR2 YNNKEL (reference sequence). The CDR3 protein is CASSQDRRLGGETQYF. DNA for the CDR3: TGTGCCAGCAGCCAAGATCGGCGACTAGGAGGGGAGACCCAGTACTTC.

The DNA of the CDR3 is TGTGCCAGCTCACCTGGGATAGCGGGGGATGAGCAGTTCTTC. Its protein product is CASSPGIAGDEQFF. The V gene is TRBV18, the J gene TRBJ2-1, with 9 bases aligning to TRBD2. V lost 3 bases and J lost 8; bases outside the gene matches: 5. CDR1 and CDR2 from the germline V gene are KGHSH and LQKENI. CDR3 length: 14 amino acids.

The chain has TRBV15 and TRBJ1-1; TRBD1 might be the D (5 bases). Germline assignment: CDR1 LNHNV and CDR2 YYDKDF (reference sequence). CDR3 length: 15 residues. Trimming cost V 0 bases and J 1 base, with 9 bases left between them. CDR3 loop: CATSRERQQNTEAFF. DNA for the CDR3: TGTGCCACCAGCAGAGAGAGACAGCAGAACACTGAAGCTTTCTTT.

The chain couples TRBV30 to TRBJ2-1, with TRBD2 identical over 8 bases. Germline CDR1 is GTSNPN and CDR2 is SVGIG (reference sequence). CDR3 length: 18 amino acids. Losses at the gene ends were 0 bases for V and 0 bases for J; bases not matched to a gene: 10. The CDR3 bases are TGTGCCTGGAGTGTATCCCGCTTAGCGGGAAACTCCTACAATGAGCAGTTCTTC. It is translated as CAWSVSRLAGNSYNEQFF.

The chain combines TRBV2 with TRBJ2-3; 10 bases map to TRBD2. The V gene end was trimmed by 4 bases and the J gene end by 4 bases; junction bases not matched to a gene: 23. The germline V gene encodes CDR1 SNHLY and CDR2 FYNNEI. CDR3 size: 21 residues. CDR3 in DNA: TGTGCCAGCAGTGTGGGTTTGGGGCTAGCGGGAGATGGAATGGCCGCAGATACGCAGTATTTT. Its translation is CASSVGLGLAGDGMAADTQYF.

The sample holds a few counts of this clone. The rearrangement links TRBV7-8 to TRBJ1-3; D ambiguous. Between the trimmed V and J ends, which lost 5 bases and 2 bases, there was a span of 13 bases. The CDR3 spans 15 residues. The germline gives CDR1 SGHVS, CDR2 FQNEAQ. The CDR3 loop reads CASSPRGGTGNTIYF. DNA for the CDR3: TGTGCCAGCAGCCCCCGGGGAGGGACTGGAAACACCATATATTTT.

V and J are TRBV19 and TRBJ2-1; 12 bases fit TRBD2. V was clipped by 5 bases and J by 5 bases; unmatched bases: 7. The CDR3 is made up of 16 amino acids. Germline V gene data show CDR1 as LNHDA and CDR2 as SQIVND (reference sequence). CDR3 nucleotide sequence: TGTGCCAGTAGTCTCATACTAGCGGGAGGAGACAATGAGCAGTTCTTC. This translates into CASSLILAGGDNEQFF.

This chain links TRBV28 with TRBJ2-1, with D possibly TRBD1 on 6 matching bases. The V end lost 2 bases, the J end lost 14 bases, and 13 bases lay between the germline ends. Per the germline V gene, CDR1 is MDHEN and CDR2 is SYDVKM. The CDR3 runs 12 residues. The CDR3 DNA reads TGTGCCAGCAGTTTAAAAGGGGGTAGGGAGTTCTTC. Translation gives CASSLKGGREFF.

The rearrangement links TRBV5-6 to TRBJ2-1; TRBD2 matches at 12 bases. With V trimmed by 4 bases and J by 4 bases, 3 bases remained unmatched. CDR3 size: 15 residues. Germline CDR1 SGHDT, CDR2 YYEEEE. CDR3: CASSVGTSGYNEQFF. The CDR3 DNA reads TGTGCCAGCAGCGTGGGGACTAGCGGGTACAATGAGCAGTTCTTC.

The V gene is TRBV24-1, the J gene TRBJ1-5, with 7 bases that match TRBD1. Germline-derived CDR1 and CDR2 are KGHDR and SFDVKD. V was pared by 4 bases and J by 1 base, with 3 bases of the junction left unmatched. This CDR3 comprises 15 residues. In nucleotides, the CDR3 is TGTGCCACCAGTGACTCACAGGGGAGCAATCAGCCCCAGCATTTT. This translates into CATSDSQGSNQPQHF.

A few counts support this clone. This chain links TRBV7-8 with TRBJ1-5; 9 bases align to TRBD1. This CDR3 comprises 17 residues. Germline V gene sequence: CDR1 SGHVS, CDR2 FQNEAQ. After removal of 3 bases from V and 2 bases from J, the junction contained 8 bases not matched to a gene. Here the CDR3 reads CASSFKQGAGGNQPQHF. The CDR3 bases are TGTGCCAGCAGCTTTAAACAGGGGGCCGGCGGCAATCAGCCCCAGCATTTT.

The rearrangement uses TRBV20-1 and TRBJ1-2, with TRBD1 matching 7 bases. Germline loops: CDR1 DFQATT, CDR2 SNEGSKA (reference sequence). The CDR3 sequence is 14 residues long. The J segment lost 4 bases and the V segment lost 3 bases, leaving 8 bases of the junction unmatched. DNA for the CDR3: TGCAGTGCTAGTTTAGGGGGCTACTCCTATGGCTACACCTTC. Translation: CSASLGGYSYGYTF.

The chain combines TRBV3-1 (or the pseudogene TRBV3-2) with TRBJ2-5, with a possible D match to TRBD2 (6 bases). V was shortened by 2 bases and J by 4 bases, with 20 bases between the two germline ends. The CDR3 is 17 amino acids. Per the germline V gene, CDR1 is LGHDT and CDR2 is YNNKEL (reference sequence). Here the CDR3 DNA reads TGTGCCAGCAGCCAAACCTCCACCGGACTACATGGAGAGACCCAGTACTTC. It translates to CASSQTSTGLHGETQYF.

The V and J genes are TRBV27 and TRBJ2-2; TRBD2 is a possible D gene (6 bases). Germline values: CDR1 MNHEY, CDR2 SMNVEV (reference sequence). This CDR3 region has 15 residues. CDR3 nucleotide sequence: TGTGCGACGGGAGAGAGGCGGTCTGAAACCGGGGAGCTGTTTTTT. This encodes CATGERRSETGELFF.

This clone was seen only once. The rearrangement links TRBV5-4 to TRBJ1-6, with 8 bases aligning to TRBD1. This CDR3 is built from 15 residues. Germline CDR1 and CDR2: SGHNT and YYREEE (reference sequence). V lost 4 bases to trimming and J lost 7 bases; unmatched junction nucleotides: 7. The CDR3 coding sequence is TGTGCCAGCAGCCGGCGCGGACAGGGAAATTCACCCCTCCACTTT. This gives the protein CASSRRGQGNSPLHF.

The chain's CDR3 is CASSPREGRYNEQFF. DNA for the CDR3: TGTGCCAGCAGCCCGCGGGAGGGCAGGTACAATGAGCAGTTCTTC. The chain recombines TRBV7-9 with TRBJ2-1; 9 positions match TRBD2. The germline CDR1 and CDR2 sequences are SEHNR and FQNEAQ (reference sequence). After removal of 5 bases from V and 4 bases from J, the junction contained 6 bases not matched to a gene. This CDR3 contains 15 residues.

The J gene is TRBJ1-6, the V gene TRBV5-1; D is perhaps TRBD1 (5 bases). The CDR3 has 15 residues. V lost 5 bases, J lost 6 bases, and 15 bases lay in between. Germline V gene data show CDR1 as SGHRS and CDR2 as YFSETQ. The CDR3 bases are TGCGCCAGCAGACCCACGGGGGAAATTAATTCACCCCTCCACTTT. Protein product: CASRPTGEINSPLHF.

V is TRBV6-2 or TRBV6-3 and J is TRBJ2-1; D unclear. Germline CDR1 MNHEY, CDR2 SVGEGT. This CDR3 has 17 residues. The V and J ends lost 5 bases and 4 bases respectively, with 21 bases between them. CDR3 region: CASSTATRGARYNEQFF. Written as DNA, the CDR3 is TGTGCCAGCAGTACGGCCACCCGTGGAGCAAGATACAATGAGCAGTTCTTC.

The chain uses TRBV20-1 and TRBJ2-1; D not resolved. Germline CDR1 reads DFQATT; CDR2 reads SNEGSKA (reference sequence). This CDR3 has 10 residues. The CDR3 DNA follows: TGCAGAGCCACTTCCATTGAGCAGTTCTTC. It translates to CRATSIEQFF.

The chain employs TRBV7-2 and TRBJ2-4; D is undetermined. With 1 base removed from V and 5 bases from J, the gap between germline ends came to 9 bases. CDR1 and CDR2 (germline): SGHTA, FQGNSA. The CDR3 covers 14 residues. The CDR3 DNA follows: TGTGCCAGCAGCTTAGTCGCTACCCAAAACATTCAGTACTTC. This codes for CASSLVATQNIQYF.

The CDR3 is CASSPGQTYEQYF. The DNA for the CDR3 is TGTGCCAGCAGTCCCGGACAGACCTACGAGCAGTACTTC. The chain uses TRBV27 and TRBJ2-7; D perhaps matches TRBD1 (6 bases). The germline gives CDR1 MNHEY, CDR2 SMNVEV (reference sequence). The CDR3 contains 13 residues. V lost 5 bases, J lost 2 bases, and 10 bases lay in between.